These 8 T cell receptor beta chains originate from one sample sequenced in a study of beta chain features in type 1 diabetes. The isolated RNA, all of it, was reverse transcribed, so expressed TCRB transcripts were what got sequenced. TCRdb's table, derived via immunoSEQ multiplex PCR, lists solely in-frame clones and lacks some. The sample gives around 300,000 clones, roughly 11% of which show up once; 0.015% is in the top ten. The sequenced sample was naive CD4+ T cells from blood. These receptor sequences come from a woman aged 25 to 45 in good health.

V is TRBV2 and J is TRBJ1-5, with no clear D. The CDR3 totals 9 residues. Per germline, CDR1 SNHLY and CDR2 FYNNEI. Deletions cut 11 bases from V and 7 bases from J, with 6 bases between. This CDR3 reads CAAGQPQHF. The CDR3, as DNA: TGTGCCGCGGGACAGCCCCAGCATTTT.

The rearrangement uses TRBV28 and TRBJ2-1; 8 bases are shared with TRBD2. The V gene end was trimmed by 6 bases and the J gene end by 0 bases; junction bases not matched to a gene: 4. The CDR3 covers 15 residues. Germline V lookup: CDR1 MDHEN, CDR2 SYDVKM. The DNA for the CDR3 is TGTGCCAGCAGCTCAACTAGCGGCTCCTACAATGAGCAGTTCTTC. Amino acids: CASSSTSGSYNEQFF.

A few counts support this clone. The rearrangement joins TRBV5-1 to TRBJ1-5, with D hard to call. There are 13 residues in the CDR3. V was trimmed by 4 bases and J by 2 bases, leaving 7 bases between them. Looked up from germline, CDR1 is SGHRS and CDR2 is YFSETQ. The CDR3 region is CASSPEGNQPQHF. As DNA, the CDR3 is TGCGCCAGCAGCCCAGAGGGCAATCAGCCCCAGCATTTT.

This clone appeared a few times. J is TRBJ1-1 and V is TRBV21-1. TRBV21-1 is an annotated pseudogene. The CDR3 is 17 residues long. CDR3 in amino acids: CASSKELYGTMNTEAFF. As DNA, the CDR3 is TGTGCCAGCAGCAAAGAGTTGTACGGGACTATGAACACTGAAGCTTTCTTT.

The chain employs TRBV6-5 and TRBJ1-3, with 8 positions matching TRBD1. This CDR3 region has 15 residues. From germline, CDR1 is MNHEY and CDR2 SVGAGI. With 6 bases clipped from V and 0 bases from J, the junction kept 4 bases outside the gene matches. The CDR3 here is CASRRDRSSGNTIYF. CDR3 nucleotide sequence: TGTGCCAGCAGAAGGGACAGGAGCTCTGGAAACACCATATATTTT.

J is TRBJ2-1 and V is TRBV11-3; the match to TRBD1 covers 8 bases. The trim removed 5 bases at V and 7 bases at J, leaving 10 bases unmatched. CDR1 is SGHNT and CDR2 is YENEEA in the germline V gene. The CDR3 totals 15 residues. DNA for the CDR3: TGTGCCAGCAGCCCCGCGACAGGGGTAGATAATGAGCAGTTCTTC. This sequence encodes CASSPATGVDNEQFF.

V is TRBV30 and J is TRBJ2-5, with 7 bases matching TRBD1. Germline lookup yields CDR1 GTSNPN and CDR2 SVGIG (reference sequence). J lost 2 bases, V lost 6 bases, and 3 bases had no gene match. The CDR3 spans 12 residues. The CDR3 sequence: CACPGQQETQYF. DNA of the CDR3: TGTGCCTGCCCGGGACAGCAAGAGACCCAGTACTTC.

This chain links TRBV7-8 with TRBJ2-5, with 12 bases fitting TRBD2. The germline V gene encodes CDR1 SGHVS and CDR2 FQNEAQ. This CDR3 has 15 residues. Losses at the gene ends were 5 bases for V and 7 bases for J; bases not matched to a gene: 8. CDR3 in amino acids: CASSPALAGGGTQYF. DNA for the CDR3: TGTGCCAGCAGCCCCGCACTAGCGGGAGGCGGGACCCAGTACTTC.